These 5 T cell receptor beta chains were all obtained from the same sample, sequenced in a study of shared clonotypes between healthy human individuals. Cells designated naive CD8 were CD45RO-negative and were positively selected for CCR7, with terminally differentiated effector memory CD45RA+ cells excluded. Only in-frame clones appear in the TCRdb table, and some are missing; sequencing was by immunoSEQ multiplex PCR. Of some 2.1 million clones in the sample, about 93% are singletons; the top ten hold more than 1.5%. Sequenced sample: naive CD8+ T cells from PBMCs. The receptors stem from a young man in good health. Some clones in this sample may be carry-over from other donors' samples.

The rearrangement uses TRBV5-5 and TRBJ1-2; D is undetermined. CDR1 SGHKS and CDR2 YYEKEE come from the germline V gene (reference sequence). CDR3 length: 12 amino acids. The V and J ends lost 8 bases and 4 bases respectively, with 12 bases between them. This CDR3 reads CASWTGTYGYTF. The DNA of the CDR3 is TGTGCCAGTTGGACCGGCACCTATGGCTACACCTTC.

The chain carries TRBV28 and TRBJ2-5; 9 bases map to TRBD1. V was clipped by 6 bases and J by 2 bases; unmatched bases: 10. The length of the CDR3 is 16 residues. CDR1 is MDHEN, CDR2 SYDVKM, per germline. CDR3 DNA sequence: TGTGCCAGCAGGCTGGACAGGGGATCTGGGCAAGAGACCCAGTACTTC. It specifies CASRLDRGSGQETQYF. Supplemented by reference TRBV28 and TRBJ2-5, the full variable domain reads DVKVTQSSRYLVKRTGEKVFLECVQDMDHENMFWYRQDPGLGLRLIYFSYDVKMKEKGDIPEGYSVSREKKERFSLILESASTNQTSMYLCASRLDRGSGQETQYFGPGTRLLVL.

The chain has TRBV5-1 and TRBJ1-4; TRBD1 might be the D (5 bases). The CDR3 totals 15 residues. Germline CDR1 and CDR2: SGHRS and YFSETQ. Trimming pared 4 bases from V and 3 bases from J, leaving 13 bases between. This CDR3 is CASSLRPGPNEKLFF. In DNA form, the CDR3 reads TGCGCCAGCAGCCTTAGGCCAGGGCCTAATGAAAAACTGTTTTTT.

The J gene is TRBJ2-1, the V gene TRBV6-5, with D unclear. Per the germline V gene, CDR1 is MNHEY and CDR2 is SVGAGI. Between the trimmed V and J ends, which lost 6 bases and 0 bases, there was a span of 12 bases. The CDR3 is made up of 15 amino acids. DNA of the CDR3: TGTGCCAGCAGCCCGACCCGAAGCTCCTACAATGAGCAGTTCTTC. Protein: CASSPTRSSYNEQFF.

The chain carries TRBV6-5 and TRBJ2-2; the D is unclear. Trimming pared 0 bases from V and 3 bases from J, leaving 5 bases between. CDR3 length: 14 amino acids. CDR1 is MNHEY and CDR2 is SVGAGI in the germline V gene. This CDR3 reads CASSYSFDTGELFF. In DNA form, the CDR3 reads TGTGCCAGCAGTTACTCGTTCGACACCGGGGAGCTGTTTTTT.